This is a list of T cell receptor beta chains from one sample in a study of CD8 T cells in Susac syndrome. A single record per CDR3 protein comes from TCRdb applying MiXCR to the immunoSEQ multiplex PCR reads. The sample lists some 150,000 distinct CDR3 sequences; 90% to 96% were seen once. The sequencing input was CD4+ T cells from PBMCs. The origin of the receptors is a human donor with Susac syndrome. Both conserved end residues are part of each CDR3. D genes are given only for firm matches. Part of the rows lack a size; the others show once, few, many or a class for expanded clones.

j_call	v_call	clone_size	d_call	cdr3_aa	cdr3_nt
TRBJ1-2	TRBV3-1	-	-	CASSQVSGAEGYTF	TGTGCCAGCAGCCAAGTTTCGGGGGCGGAAGGCTACACCTTC
TRBJ1-5	TRBV21-1	-	-	CASNHRQGPQPQHF	TGTGCCAGCAACCACCGACAGGGCCCCCAGCCCCAGCATTTT
TRBJ2-1	TRBV12-3/TRBV12-4	-	-	CATTNATEVGAYNEQFF	TGTGCCACCACCAACGCTACAGAGGTTGGGGCGTACAATGAGCAGTTCTTC
TRBJ2-7	TRBV29-1	-	TRBD2	CSVAGTSSEQYF	TGCAGCGTCGCCGGGACTAGCTCCGAGCAGTACTTC
TRBJ2-5	TRBV4-1	-	TRBD2	CASSRMTSGREEETQYF	TGCGCCAGCAGCCGTATGACTAGCGGGAGGGAAGAAGAGACCCAGTACTTC
TRBJ2-5	TRBV10-2	-	-	CASSEGHETQYF	TGCGCCAGCAGCGAAGGGCACGAGACCCAGTACTTC
TRBJ2-7	TRBV19	-	TRBD1	CASSTRTGNGLQYF	TGTGCCAGTAGTACCAGGACAGGGAACGGACTTCAGTACTTC
TRBJ2-2	TRBV29-1	-	TRBD2	CSVRTGTSGRTGELFF	TGCAGCGTACGAACGGGGACTAGCGGGAGAACCGGGGAGCTGTTTTTT
TRBJ2-5	TRBV28	-	-	CASSSSGTLGETQYF	TGTGCCAGCAGTTCCTCTGGCACCCTCGGGGAGACCCAGTACTTC
TRBJ1-4	TRBV7-9	-	-	CASSLEVQFEKLFF	TGTGCCAGCAGCTTAGAGGTCCAGTTTGAAAAACTGTTTTTT
TRBJ1-1	TRBV6-1	-	TRBD1	CASSEAGTGGTEAFF	TGTGCCAGCAGTGAAGCGGGGACAGGGGGGACTGAAGCTTTCTTT
TRBJ1-2	TRBV4-1	-	-	CASSQDRGLYGYTF	TGCGCCAGCAGCCAAGACAGGGGCCTCTATGGCTACACCTTC
TRBJ1-6	TRBV9	-	-	CASSVGPRSLENSPLHF	TGTGCCAGCAGCGTAGGTCCGCGGTCCCTTGAGAATTCACCCCTCCACTTT
TRBJ1-1	TRBV5-1	once	-	CASSLVGFEAFF	TGCGCCAGCAGCTTGGTAGGGTTTGAAGCTTTCTTT
TRBJ1-2	TRBV7-9	-	-	CASSLRGRAVGYTF	TGTGCCAGCAGTTTGAGGGGCAGGGCGGTTGGCTACACCTTC
TRBJ1-2	TRBV2	-	-	CASSPGEGSGYTF	TGTGCCAGCAGTCCCGGGGAAGGGAGCGGCTACACCTTC
TRBJ1-5	TRBV29-1	once	TRBD1	CSVGRDRDQPQHF	TGCAGCGTTGGCCGGGACAGAGATCAGCCCCAGCATTTT
TRBJ2-6	TRBV28	-	TRBD1	CASSKQGAAGANVLTF	TGTGCCAGCAGTAAACAGGGGGCTGCAGGGGCCAACGTCCTGACTTTC
TRBJ2-7	TRBV3-1	-	TRBD1	CASSRGQGEQYF	TGTGCCAGCAGCCGCGGACAGGGCGAGCAGTACTTC
TRBJ1-2	TRBV12-3/TRBV12-4	-	-	CASSEGLSYYGYTF	TGTGCCAGCAGTGAGGGACTGTCCTACTATGGCTACACCTTC
TRBJ2-7	TRBV12-3/TRBV12-4	-	TRBD1	CASSLGQGKYF	TGTGCCAGCAGTTTAGGACAGGGGAAGTACTTC
TRBJ2-2	TRBV18	-	-	CASSPALFNTGELFF	TGTGCCAGCTCACCGGCCTTGTTTAACACCGGGGAGCTGTTTTTT
TRBJ2-3	TRBV6-4	-	-	CASSASRETDTQYF	TGTGCCAGCAGTGCCTCCCGGGAAACAGATACGCAGTATTTT
TRBJ2-3	TRBV20-1	-	-	CSARVGVRADTQYF	TGCAGTGCTAGAGTGGGGGTGCGCGCAGATACGCAGTATTTT
TRBJ2-3	TRBV15	-	TRBD1	CATSREAGGGSDTQYF	TGTGCCACCAGCAGAGAGGCAGGGGGTGGCTCAGATACGCAGTATTTT
TRBJ2-5	TRBV3-1	-	TRBD2	CASSRGLAGSSETQYF	TGTGCCAGCAGCCGGGGACTAGCGGGTTCTTCGGAGACCCAGTACTTC